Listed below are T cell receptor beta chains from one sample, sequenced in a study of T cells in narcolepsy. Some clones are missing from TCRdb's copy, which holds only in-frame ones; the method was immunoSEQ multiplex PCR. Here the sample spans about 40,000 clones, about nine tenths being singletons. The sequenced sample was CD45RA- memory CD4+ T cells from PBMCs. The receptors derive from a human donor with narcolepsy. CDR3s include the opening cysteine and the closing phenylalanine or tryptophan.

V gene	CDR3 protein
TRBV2	CASMAGVTQETQYF
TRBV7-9	CASTTSGEEQYF
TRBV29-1	CSAVRQRGGTDTQYF
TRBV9	CASSVGLAAVNEQFF
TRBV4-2	CASSPDGQAKNIQYF
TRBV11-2	CASSLVGSGGSGANVLTF
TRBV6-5	CASSEGLFGNEQYF
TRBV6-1	CASSEGGAGYTF
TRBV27	CASSTETGRTEAFF
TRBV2	CASNGGAREKLFF
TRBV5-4	CASSLDGTASYEQYF
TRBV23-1	CASSQTATPLAKNIQYF
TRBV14	CASSRVAGTYEQYF
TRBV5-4	CASSLGTSGKVTDTQYF
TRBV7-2	CASSRTFGGGYEQYF
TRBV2	CASSEGGRTAEQFF
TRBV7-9	CVSSLGGKTQETQYF
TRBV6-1	CASREGVGNNAEAFF
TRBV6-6	CASSTGGKNTIYF
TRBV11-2	CASSLVRGDGYTF
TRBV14	CASSQVGLGGELFF
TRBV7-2	CASSLNRDPRTQYF
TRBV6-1	CASSEQTNTGELFF
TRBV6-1	CASSEKLGASNQPQHF
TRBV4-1	CASSQMWTGADTQYF
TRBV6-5	CATNRPGYPYEQYF
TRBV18	CASSPPTVYEQYF
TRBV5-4	CASSLENSGNTIYF